This TCR beta chain is from a study of CD8 T cells in ankylosing spondylitis. Study-wide results and limits: Past studies reported some motif variants in reactive arthritis synovial fluid and blood.

This CDR3 has 14 residues. V shed 0 bases and J shed 2 bases, with 9 bases lying between them. Germline CDR1 SGDLS, CDR2 YYNGEE. Scientists made TCR beta libraries using quantitative 5'-RACE with molecular barcodes. In TCRdb, the 5' RACE reads were re-called with MiXCR into one record per CDR3 protein. The sample records about 340,000 distinct CDR3 sequences, approximately 20% being singletons. Concerning this clonotype itself: The antigen remains undetermined.

The sequence was collected from a male donor with ankylosing spondylitis or in good health (not recorded which). This chain uses TRBV9 with TRBJ2-7; D ambiguous. Sample: blood, either unsorted or a sorted T cell fraction (not recorded which). CDR3 amino acids: CASSVGAWAYEQYF. The CDR3 DNA reads as TGTGCCAGCAGCGTAGGGGCTTGGGCCTACGAGCAGTACTTC.